This TCR beta chain is drawn from a study of cytomegalovirus exposure and HLA in healthy donors. Trimming took 1 base from V and 4 from J, leaving 10 bases between them. The length of the CDR3 is 14 residues. CDR1 is SNHLY, CDR2 FYNNEI, per germline. Primers: 60 Vbeta forward and 13 Jbeta reverse. Only in-frame clones appear in the TCRdb table, and some are missing; sequencing was by immunoSEQ multiplex PCR. The sample has fewer than 150,000 clones, approximately 80% seen once; the top ten hold about 3.9%. Study-level results: Analysis was carried out at a later point, and it linked a missense DCLRE1C variant to TCR beta V- and J-gene trimming. Most subjects' HLA-A and HLA-B alleles were reportedly predicted from TCR beta sequences. Presence/absence analyses rested on an assumption that sequencing depth was roughly uniform across donors.

On this clone: Its antigen is undetermined.

This sequence originates from a human donor in good health. The sample consisted of PBMCs. The chain employs TRBV2 and TRBJ1-1; a weak D match, TRBD1 (6 bases). The CDR3 loop reads CASSEGGQGTEAFF. In DNA, the CDR3 is TGTGCCAGCAGTGAAGGGGGGCAGGGCACTGAAGCTTTCTTT.